One and the same sample provided the 3 T cell receptor beta chains below, sequenced in a study of cytomegalovirus exposure and HLA in healthy donors. PCR primers comprised 60 Vbeta and 13 Jbeta primers. The repertoire was sequenced with immunoSEQ multiplex PCR; TCRdb's copy has only in-frame clones and lacks some. Its table records about 70,000 clones. Sample: PBMCs. The receptors come from a female donor in good health and CMV-seropositive.

The genes are TRBV5-1 and TRBJ2-3, with TRBD1 matching 8 bases. The CDR3 sequence is 13 residues long. Germline V gene sequence: CDR1 SGHRS, CDR2 YFSETQ. Germline trimming cut 4 bases from V and 13 bases from J; bases unmatched to any gene: 11. Here the CDR3 DNA reads TGCGCCAGCAGCGCCCCGCAGGGGGCGTCCAAGTATTTT. The encoded protein is CASSAPQGASKYF.

The V and J genes are TRBV20-1 and TRBJ1-1, with TRBD1 as a possible D gene (5 bases). The CDR3 has 11 residues. Per the germline V gene, CDR1 is DFQATT and CDR2 is SNEGSKA (reference sequence). In DNA form, the CDR3 reads TGCGGGGGGAGGAGGAACACTGAAGCTTTCTTT. Protein sequence: CGGRRNTEAFF.

The chain employs TRBV6-5 and TRBJ2-2; 8 bases line up with TRBD1. V was pared by 2 bases and J by 7 bases, with 6 bases of the junction left unmatched. Per germline, CDR1 MNHEY and CDR2 SVGAGI. This CDR3 comprises 15 residues. CDR3 sequence: CASSYRTQGVGELFF. As DNA, the CDR3 is TGTGCCAGCAGTTACCGGACACAGGGGGTCGGGGAGCTGTTTTTT.